The 26 T cell receptor beta chains reported below all come from one sample, sequenced in a study of a mutant IDH1 vaccine in newly diagnosed glioma. Clones were sequenced by immunoSEQ multiplex PCR, and TCRdb holds only the in-frame ones, with some missing. The sample comprises about 86,000 clones, 65% to 90% of which are singletons, and 2% to 2.5% rests with the top ten. As to time point: week 23, last vaccination. The study gave 300 ug of mutant IDH1 20-mer peptide per vaccine dose, with topical imiquimod. Which antigens these TCRs recognize remains unknown. Specimen: PBMCs, collected from a glioma patient whose treatment included an IDH1 peptide vaccine. The receptors here all came from a man aged 30 to 39 with glioma. Some clones in this sample may be carry-over from other donors' samples.

This chain links TRBV15 with TRBJ1-2, with D possibly being TRBD1 (5 bases). Germline lookup yields CDR1 LNHNV and CDR2 YYDKDF (reference sequence). The CDR3 length is 14 residues. Trimming left V 0 bases short and J 5 bases short, with 10 bases between. Here the CDR3 DNA reads TGTGCCACCAGCAGAGAAGGGGTCCTATATGGCTACACCTTC. Translation gives CATSREGVLYGYTF. Full variable domain (rest looked up from reference TRBV15 and TRBJ1-2): DAMVIQNPRYQVTQFGKPVTLSCSQTLNHNVMYWYQQKSSQAPKLLFHYYDKDFNNEADTPDNFQSRRPNTSFCFLDIRSPGLGDTAMYLCATSREGVLYGYTFGSGTRLTVV.

The chain recombines TRBV29-1 with TRBJ2-2; TRBD2 aligns across 7 bases. Germline loops: CDR1 SQVTM, CDR2 ANQGSEA. The length of the CDR3 is 13 residues. V was clipped by 4 bases and J by 5 bases; unmatched bases: 4. CDR3 loop: CSVAFGGTGELFF. The CDR3 DNA sequence: TGCAGCGTTGCATTCGGGGGGACCGGGGAGCTGTTTTTT.

The CDR3 spells CATSTRLGGTDTQYF. CDR3 DNA sequence: TGTGCCACCAGCACGCGACTAGGAGGGACAGATACGCAGTATTTT. This rearrangement joins TRBV15 to TRBJ2-3, with a weak D call TRBD2 (6 bases). Germline CDR1 LNHNV, CDR2 YYDKDF (reference sequence). V lost 4 bases and J 3 bases, leaving 14 bases between the germline ends. The length of the CDR3 is 15 residues.

The chain combines TRBV6-5 with TRBJ2-7, with a weak D call TRBD1 (6 bases). Per the germline V gene, CDR1 is MNHEY and CDR2 is SVGAGI. V shed 5 bases and J shed 2 bases, with 16 bases lying between them. This CDR3 spans 15 amino acids. In DNA form, the CDR3 reads TGTGCCAGCAGTCGGACCGGGACATCAACCTACGAGCAGTACTTC. Encoded protein: CASSRTGTSTYEQYF.

The chain couples TRBV7-8 to TRBJ1-1, with D possibly matching TRBD1 (6 bases). The length of the CDR3 is 20 residues. Trimming cost V 4 bases and J 0 bases, with 27 bases left between them. Looked up from germline, CDR1 is SGHVS and CDR2 is FQNEAQ. CDR3 protein: CASSSLGDNNPGEMNTEAFF. CDR3 sequence (DNA): TGTGCCAGCAGCTCCCTTGGGGACAATAACCCAGGTGAGATGAACACTGAAGCTTTCTTT. Full variable domain (remainder filled in from reference TRBV7-8 and TRBJ1-1): GAGVSQSPRYKVAKRGQDVALRCDPISGHVSLFWYQQALGQGPEFLTYFQNEAQLDKSGLPSDRFFAERPEGSVSTLKIQRTQQEDSAVYLCASSSLGDNNPGEMNTEAFFGQGTRLTVV.

J is TRBJ2-5 and V is TRBV30; D not resolved. V lost 7 bases to trimming and J lost 4 bases, with 16 bases between them. Germline V gives CDR1 GTSNPN, CDR2 SVGIG (reference sequence). There are 13 residues in the CDR3. CDR3 sequence: CASRRGSSETQYF. Here the CDR3 DNA reads TGTGCCTCTCGAAGAGGTAGTTCAGAGACCCAGTACTTC.

The chain links TRBV6-6 to TRBJ1-4; 8 bases line up with TRBD1. The CDR3 spans 14 residues. Germline assignment: CDR1 MNHNY and CDR2 SVGAGI (reference sequence). The J segment lost 4 bases and the V segment lost 7 bases, leaving 5 bases of the junction unmatched. The CDR3 spells CASKPGQDNEKLFF. For the CDR3, the DNA is TGTGCCAGCAAACCGGGACAGGATAATGAAAAACTGTTTTTT.

The genes are TRBV19 and TRBJ2-7; D remains ambiguous. The CDR3 loop spans 14 amino acids. The germline V gene encodes CDR1 LNHDA and CDR2 SQIVND (reference sequence). V gave up 1 base and J gave up 2 bases, with 9 bases separating them. Here the CDR3 DNA reads TGTGCCAGTAGTATAGGGCAGAGAGCCTACGAGCAGTACTTC. Protein: CASSIGQRAYEQYF.

The chain joins TRBV5-4 to TRBJ2-1, with 14 bases identical to TRBD2. Germline CDR1 SGHNT, CDR2 YYREEE (reference sequence). This CDR3 contains 17 residues. The J segment lost 1 base and the V segment lost 3 bases, leaving 3 bases of the junction unmatched. The CDR3 region has the DNA TGTGCCAGCAGCTGGGGACTAGCGGGAGATTCCTACAATGAGCAGTTCTTC. Amino acids: CASSWGLAGDSYNEQFF. Full variable domain (outside the CDR3, taken from reference TRBV5-4 and TRBJ2-1): ETGVTQSPTHLIKTRGQQVTLRCSSQSGHNTVSWYQQALGQGPQFIFQYYREEENGRGNFPPRFSGLQFPNYSSELNVNALELDDSALYLCASSWGLAGDSYNEQFFGPGTRLTVL.

This clone was counted between two and nine times. The genes are TRBV20-1 and TRBJ1-1, with D hard to call. The CDR3 totals 11 residues. Trimming took off 6 bases at V and 3 bases at J, with 8 bases between the two ends. From germline, CDR1 is DFQATT and CDR2 SNEGSKA (reference sequence). DNA for the CDR3: TGCAGTGCATCGGACTACACTGAAGCTTTCTTT. The encoded protein is CSASDYTEAFF.

V is TRBV4-1 and J is TRBJ1-4; tentatively, D is TRBD1 (5 bases). Trimming took 2 bases from V and 4 from J, leaving 14 bases between them. Per germline, CDR1 MGHRA and CDR2 YSYEKL. The CDR3 contains 16 residues. Here the CDR3 reads CASSQNDYRSNEKLFF. CDR3 nucleotides: TGCGCCAGCAGCCAAAACGATTACAGGAGTAATGAAAAACTGTTTTTT.

The genes are TRBV5-4 and TRBJ2-5; 8 nucleotides match TRBD1. The V gene's germline CDR1 is SGHNT and CDR2 YYREEE (reference sequence). After removal of 6 bases from V and 4 bases from J, the junction contained 5 bases not matched to a gene. This CDR3 spans 13 amino acids. This CDR3 is CASKGTGGETQYF. The CDR3, as DNA: TGTGCCAGCAAAGGAACAGGGGGAGAGACCCAGTACTTC.

J is TRBJ2-3 and V is TRBV10-3, with D hard to call. The germline V gene has CDR1 ENHRY and CDR2 SYGVKD. Trimming removed 4 bases at V and 2 bases at J, with 4 bases between. The CDR3 runs to 12 residues. CDR3 DNA: TGTGCCATCAGTGGGGACACAGATACGCAGTATTTT. It yields the protein CAISGDTDTQYF.

The chain has TRBV7-2 and TRBJ2-7, with 7 bases lining up with TRBD1. V lost 5 bases and J lost 0; bases outside the gene matches: 4. The V gene's germline CDR1 is SGHTA and CDR2 FQGNSA. This CDR3 is 14 amino acids long. CDR3 loop: CASSPRQGSYEQYF. CDR3 sequence (DNA): TGTGCCAGCAGCCCGAGACAGGGCTCCTACGAGCAGTACTTC.

The chain recombines TRBV11-1 with TRBJ2-3; TRBD1 matches at 9 bases. CDR3 length equals 15 residues. The germline V gene encodes CDR1 SGHAT and CDR2 FQDESV (reference sequence). V shed 5 bases and J 4 bases; nucleotides not matched to a gene: 7. In DNA, the CDR3 is TGTGCCAGCAGCCGACACAGGGGGCAGGCAGATACGCAGTATTTT. Its translation is CASSRHRGQADTQYF.

The genes are TRBV2 and TRBJ1-5; D is undetermined. Germline V gene sequence: CDR1 SNHLY, CDR2 FYNNEI. This CDR3 has 14 amino acids. V was pared by 8 bases and J by 2 bases, with 13 bases between. The CDR3 DNA follows: TGTGCCAGCTTTGGGGATGTGGGCAATCAGCCCCAGCATTTT. Translation gives CASFGDVGNQPQHF.

V and J are TRBV4-3 and TRBJ2-1, with D tentatively TRBD2 (6 bases). The V and J ends lost 4 bases and 6 bases respectively, with 13 bases between them. There are 14 residues in the CDR3. The germline CDR1 and CDR2 sequences are LGHNA and YSLEER. CDR3 sequence: CASSPPGEPNEQFF. CDR3 DNA sequence: TGCGCCAGCAGCCCGCCGGGGGAGCCCAATGAGCAGTTCTTC.

V gene TRBV28 combines with J gene TRBJ1-2; possible D gene TRBD1, 5 bases. The CDR3 loop spans 16 amino acids. Between the trimmed V and J ends, which lost 5 bases and 3 bases, there was a span of 19 bases. Germline lookup yields CDR1 MDHEN and CDR2 SYDVKM. In DNA, the CDR3 is TGTGCCAGCAGTGCTTCTGTTTCTACAGGACACTATGGCTACACCTTC. It specifies CASSASVSTGHYGYTF.

The chain employs TRBV5-4 and TRBJ2-5, with a weak D call TRBD2 (5 bases). V lost 2 bases, J lost 5 bases, and 10 bases lay in between. CDR3 length: 13 residues. Germline V gene lookup returns CDR1 SGHNT and CDR2 YYREEE (reference sequence). In DNA, the CDR3 is TGTGCCAGCAGCTTTCGAGGCGGGGAGACCCAGTACTTC. Its translation is CASSFRGGETQYF. The full variable domain, completed using reference TRBV5-4 and TRBJ2-5, is ETGVTQSPTHLIKTRGQQVTLRCSSQSGHNTVSWYQQALGQGPQFIFQYYREEENGRGNFPPRFSGLQFPNYSSELNVNALELDDSALYLCASSFRGGETQYFGPGTRLLVL.

The J gene is TRBJ2-1, the V gene TRBV28, with D uncertain. The CDR3 has 12 residues. Germline CDR1 and CDR2: MDHEN and SYDVKM. V was pared by 3 bases and J by 7 bases, with 7 bases between. The CDR3 loop is CASSFRWNEQFF. In nucleotides, the CDR3 is TGTGCCAGCAGTTTCCGGTGGAATGAGCAGTTCTTC.

This chain uses TRBV6-4 with TRBJ2-3, with 13 bases fitting TRBD2. Germline CDR1 MRHNA, CDR2 SNTAGT. J lost 6 bases, V lost 4 bases, and 10 bases had no gene match. The CDR3 length is 17 residues. The CDR3 region is CASSAATSGGGIDTQYF. DNA of the CDR3: TGTGCCAGCAGTGCCGCTACTAGCGGGGGGGGTATTGATACGCAGTATTTT.

This chain joins TRBV25-1 and TRBJ2-2; either TRBD1 or TRBD2 may supply D (5 bases each). The length of the CDR3 is 15 residues. V was cut by 1 base and J by 3 bases, with 9 bases left in between. The germline V gene encodes CDR1 MGHDK and CDR2 SYGVNS. CDR3: CASSESGTYTGELFF. The DNA for the CDR3 is TGTGCCAGCAGTGAATCCGGGACGTACACCGGGGAGCTGTTTTTT.

This clone was counted a single time. The rearrangement links TRBV27 to TRBJ2-1, with a tentative D call TRBD2 (6 bases). V lost 2 bases and J 4 bases, leaving 6 bases between the germline ends. Germline-derived CDR1 and CDR2 are MNHEY and SMNVEV (reference sequence). The CDR3 is 13 amino acids. The chain's CDR3 is CASSLRGYNEQFF. CDR3 sequence (DNA): TGTGCCAGCAGTTTACGGGGGTACAATGAGCAGTTCTTC.

V and J are TRBV5-1 and TRBJ1-4; a weak D match, TRBD1 (6 bases). Per the germline V gene, CDR1 is SGHRS and CDR2 is YFSETQ. This CDR3 spans 10 amino acids. DNA of the CDR3: TGCACGAGAGGGGGGTTGAAACTGTTTTTT. This encodes CTRGGLKLFF.

The chain couples TRBV5-6 to TRBJ1-5, with unresolved D. This CDR3 has 15 residues. Germline CDR1 is SGHDT and CDR2 is YYEEEE. V was cut by 3 bases and J by 7 bases, with 17 bases left in between. The CDR3 here is CASSSGPFYPQPQHF. CDR3 in DNA: TGTGCCAGCAGCTCTGGACCGTTTTACCCCCAGCCCCAGCATTTT.

The chain carries TRBV5-1 and TRBJ2-1; D might be TRBD1 or TRBD2, each matching 5 bases. The CDR3 length is 15 residues. The germline CDR1 and CDR2 sequences are SGHRS and YFSETQ. Deletions cut 1 base from V and 7 bases from J, with 15 bases between. The DNA for the CDR3 is TGCGCCAGCAGCTTGAGGGCAACTTGGGGGAATGAGCAGTTCTTC. This gives the protein CASSLRATWGNEQFF.